These 26 T cell receptor beta chains were all obtained from the same sample, sequenced in a study of blood T cell repertoires in COVID-19. Repertoires were generated with immunoSEQ multiplex PCR, while TCRdb's copy carries only in-frame clones and drops some. The table records 250,000 to 300,000 clones, approximately 87% of them present only once. The specimen sequenced was peripheral blood. These receptor sequences come from a woman aged 25 to 39 with COVID-19, enrolled during active disease.

The V and J genes are TRBV5-1 and TRBJ1-4; 9 bases match TRBD1. There are 16 residues in the CDR3. The V and J ends lost 1 base and 10 bases, in that order; junction bases with no gene match: 11. The V gene's germline CDR1 is SGHRS and CDR2 YFSETQ. As DNA, the CDR3 is TGCGCCAGCAGCTTGTACAGGGGGCTGGGCGATGTAAAACTGTTTTTT. Translating it yields CASSLYRGLGDVKLFF.

J is TRBJ1-1 and V is TRBV7-9; 7 positions agree with TRBD1. The germline gives CDR1 SEHNR, CDR2 FQNEAQ (reference sequence). V lost 3 bases to trimming and J lost 5 bases; unmatched junction nucleotides: 6. The CDR3 runs to 14 residues. DNA for the CDR3: TGTGCCAGCAGCTTCTCGGAGGGGGCGACTGAAGCTTTCTTT. Encoded protein: CASSFSEGATEAFF. Supplemented by reference TRBV7-9 and TRBJ1-1, the full variable domain reads DTGVSQNPRHKITKRGQNVTFRCDPISEHNRLYWYRQTLGQGPEFLTYFQNEAQLEKSRLLSDRFSAERPKGSFSTLEIQRTEQGDSAMYLCASSFSEGATEAFFGQGTRLTVV.

This chain connects TRBV4-2 to TRBJ2-7; D call uncertain. V was pared by 2 bases and J by 3 bases, with 11 bases between. The CDR3 consists of 14 residues. Germline V CDR1 and CDR2: LGHNA, YNFKEQ. The CDR3 here is CASSQYFSNYEQYF. CDR3 sequence (DNA): TGTGCCAGCAGCCAATACTTCTCGAACTACGAGCAGTACTTC.

V and J are TRBV5-1 and TRBJ2-7, with D unresolved. CDR3 length: 16 residues. Germline V lookup: CDR1 SGHRS, CDR2 YFSETQ. The ends were cut back, 4 bases at V and 3 bases at J, with 20 bases in the middle. The DNA of the CDR3 is TGCGCCAGCAGCGGAATAGGAGTGACTGGTGACTACGAGCAGTACTTC. Translation: CASSGIGVTGDYEQYF.

This rearrangement joins TRBV2 to TRBJ2-7, with a possible D match to TRBD1 (6 bases). CDR3 length equals 13 residues. CDR1 is SNHLY and CDR2 is FYNNEI in the germline V gene. V lost 4 bases and J lost 6, with 13 bases in between. CDR3 sequence reads: CASSVQLRGEQYF. The DNA for the CDR3 is TGTGCCAGCAGTGTACAACTCAGGGGCGAGCAGTACTTC.

The chain links TRBV2 to TRBJ2-3; 7 bases agree with TRBD2. There are 17 residues in the CDR3. V gave up 6 bases and J gave up 6 bases; unmatched junction bases: 18. Germline V gives CDR1 SNHLY, CDR2 FYNNEI. In nucleotides, the CDR3 is TGTGCCAGCAGAGCGGGGACTAACCCAATCCTTCAGGATACGCAGTATTTT. Amino acid sequence: CASRAGTNPILQDTQYF. The whole variable domain, remainder taken from reference TRBV2 and TRBJ2-3, is EPEVTQTPSHQVTQMGQEVILRCVPISNHLYFYWYRQILGQKVEFLVSFYNNEISEKSEIFDDQFSVERPDGSNFTLKIRSTKLEDSAMYFCASRAGTNPILQDTQYFGPGTRLTVL.

This sequence joins TRBV19 and TRBJ2-1, with D perhaps matching TRBD1 (5 bases). CDR1 is LNHDA, CDR2 SQIVND, per germline (reference sequence). This CDR3 comprises 16 residues. V was shortened by 4 bases and J by 1 base, with 14 bases between the two germline ends. In DNA form, the CDR3 reads TGTGCCAGTAGTAAGACAGCGACCCGTTCCTACAATGAGCAGTTCTTC. Translating gives CASSKTATRSYNEQFF.

DNA for the CDR3: TGCAGCGTATCGTCGACGGGGATCTCCTACGAGCAGTACTTC. This sequence encodes CSVSSTGISYEQYF. The chain is built from TRBV29-1 and TRBJ2-7, with D possibly being TRBD2 (5 bases). V shed 6 bases and J shed 0 bases, with 15 bases lying between them. Germline V gene data show CDR1 as SQVTM and CDR2 as ANQGSEA. CDR3 length: 14 residues.

This chain joins TRBV4-2 and TRBJ2-5; 10 bases fit TRBD2. CDR3 length equals 18 residues. Per germline, CDR1 LGHNA and CDR2 YNFKEQ. V dropped 0 bases and J dropped 5; count of bases not matched to a gene: 12. This chain's CDR3 is CASSQDATSGPSAETQYF. CDR3 nucleotide sequence: TGTGCCAGCAGCCAAGATGCGACTAGCGGGCCAAGTGCTGAGACCCAGTACTTC.

This clone was detected only once. The chain employs TRBV11-2 and TRBJ2-7; the match to TRBD1 covers 8 bases. The length of the CDR3 is 16 residues. The germline CDR1 and CDR2 sequences are SGHAT and FQNNGV. Trimming at V came to 3 bases and at J to 5 bases, leaving 12 bases not matched to a gene. CDR3 sequence (DNA): TGTGCCAGCAGCTTCAGGACAGGGATCAAATCCGACGAGCAGTACTTC. Translating it yields CASSFRTGIKSDEQYF.

The chain carries TRBV18 and TRBJ1-4; 9 positions match TRBD1. The CDR3 sequence is 14 residues long. The J segment lost 6 bases and the V segment lost 1 base, leaving 0 bases of the junction unmatched. Germline assignment: CDR1 KGHSH and CDR2 LQKENI. The DNA of the CDR3 is TGTGCCAGCTCACCACGGACAGGGGATGAAAAACTGTTTTTT. It yields the protein CASSPRTGDEKLFF.

The CDR3 bases are TGTGCCAGCAGTTATGGACAGAGTTATCAGCCCCAGCATTTT. Residues: CASSYGQSYQPQHF. This chain uses TRBV3-1 (or the pseudogene TRBV3-2) with TRBJ1-5, with D tentatively TRBD1 (6 bases). Looked up from germline, CDR1 is LGHDT and CDR2 is YNNKEL (reference sequence). Trimming cost V 6 bases and J 5 bases, with 14 bases left between them. This CDR3 comprises 14 residues.

This chain connects TRBV5-1 to TRBJ2-7; tentative D call: TRBD1 (6 bases). Trimming shortened V by 0 bases and J by 2 bases, and 9 bases separated the two germline ends. The germline V gene encodes CDR1 SGHRS and CDR2 YFSETQ. The CDR3 has 14 amino acids. The CDR3 DNA reads TGCGCCAGCAGCTTGGCAGGGACAACCTACGAGCAGTACTTC. Its translation: CASSLAGTTYEQYF.

The V and J genes are TRBV3-1 (or the pseudogene TRBV3-2) and TRBJ2-1; 7 nucleotides agree with TRBD1. V gave up 3 bases and J gave up 5 bases; unmatched junction bases: 7. The CDR3 has 15 residues. Germline V gene data show CDR1 as LGHDT and CDR2 as YNNKEL (reference sequence). The CDR3 bases are TGTGCCAGCAGCCACCCCCCAGGGGGAAACAATGAGCAGTTCTTC. It specifies CASSHPPGGNNEQFF.

The chain couples TRBV9 to TRBJ1-3, with D unresolved. The CDR3 has 16 residues. Per the germline V gene, CDR1 is SGDLS and CDR2 is YYNGEE. V lost 4 bases to trimming and J lost 0 bases, with 14 bases between them. The CDR3: CASSPRDGSSGNTIYF. The CDR3 DNA is TGTGCCAGCAGCCCACGCGATGGGAGCTCTGGAAACACCATATATTTT.

The chain uses TRBV6-5 and TRBJ1-5; D remains ambiguous. V shed 2 bases and J shed 3 bases, with 5 bases lying between them. The CDR3 has 13 amino acids. The germline V gene encodes CDR1 MNHEY and CDR2 SVGAGI. The CDR3 spells CASSYMANQPQHF. The CDR3 DNA follows: TGTGCCAGCAGTTACATGGCCAATCAGCCCCAGCATTTT.

This sequence joins TRBV19 and TRBJ1-2, with 7 nucleotides matching TRBD1. V lost 7 bases and J lost 5; bases outside the gene matches: 13. This CDR3 spans 15 amino acids. Germline assignment: CDR1 LNHDA and CDR2 SQIVND (reference sequence). Here the CDR3 reads CASTLTGSPLYGYTF. The CDR3 region has the DNA TGTGCCAGTACCTTGACAGGGTCTCCCTTGTATGGCTACACCTTC.

The V gene is TRBV3-1 (or the pseudogene TRBV3-2), the J gene TRBJ2-3, with TRBD2 matching 7 bases. With 1 base clipped from V and 9 bases from J, the junction kept 1 base outside the gene matches. The CDR3 extends over 12 amino acids. Germline V lookup: CDR1 LGHDT, CDR2 YNNKEL (reference sequence). The CDR3 reads CASSQGGGTQYF. DNA of the CDR3: TGTGCCAGCAGCCAAGGGGGGGGAACGCAGTATTTT.

The V gene is TRBV7-9, the J gene TRBJ2-5; D perhaps matches TRBD1 (5 bases). The CDR3 sequence is 15 residues long. Germline-derived CDR1 and CDR2 are SEHNR and FQNEAQ (reference sequence). Trimming removed 5 bases at V and 5 bases at J, with 18 bases between. CDR3 loop: CASSPQGPDGETQYF. DNA of the CDR3: TGTGCCAGCAGCCCCCAGGGTCCCGACGGGGAGACCCAGTACTTC. The full variable domain, completed using reference TRBV7-9 and TRBJ2-5, is DTGVSQNPRHKITKRGQNVTFRCDPISEHNRLYWYRQTLGQGPEFLTYFQNEAQLEKSRLLSDRFSAERPKGSFSTLEIQRTEQGDSAMYLCASSPQGPDGETQYFGPGTRLLVL.

The CDR3 loop reads CAISDPGGPYEQYF. The CDR3 DNA reads as TGTGCCATCAGTGACCCAGGGGGACCCTACGAGCAGTACTTC. The chain employs TRBV10-3 and TRBJ2-7; 7 nucleotides match TRBD1. Per the germline V gene, CDR1 is ENHRY and CDR2 is SYGVKD. V was clipped by 3 bases and J by 2 bases; unmatched bases: 4. CDR3 length: 14 amino acids.

The V call is TRBV19, the J call TRBJ2-5; 7 positions agree with TRBD2. The CDR3 has 14 residues. V lost 6 bases, J lost 5 bases, and 9 bases stayed unmatched. From germline, CDR1 is LNHDA and CDR2 SQIVND (reference sequence). This CDR3 is CASSVRWGGETQYF. CDR3 DNA sequence: TGTGCCAGTAGCGTCCGCTGGGGGGGGGAGACCCAGTACTTC.

This clone has a single count. The J gene is TRBJ1-2, the V gene TRBV4-1, with TRBD1 identical over 10 bases. The CDR3 is made up of 15 amino acids. The ends lost 4 bases at V and 5 bases at J; junction bases unmatched: 7. Germline CDR1 MGHRA, CDR2 YSYEKL. The CDR3 DNA reads as TGCGCCAGCAGCCTGACAGGGGGCGCCGGGTATGGCTACACCTTC. Protein: CASSLTGGAGYGYTF.

This clone was detected only a few times. The chain combines TRBV6-5 with TRBJ1-1; D may be TRBD1 (5 bases). The CDR3 spans 15 residues. The V and J ends lost 5 bases and 3 bases respectively, with 16 bases between them. The germline V gene has CDR1 MNHEY and CDR2 SVGAGI. The CDR3 is CASSSLGGRDTEAFF. In nucleotides, the CDR3 is TGTGCCAGCAGTAGCCTCGGGGGGAGGGACACTGAAGCTTTCTTT.

This clone occurred a few times. J is TRBJ1-6 and V is TRBV19; D possibly corresponds to TRBD1 (5 bases). V lost 6 bases and J 10 bases, leaving 16 bases between the germline ends. CDR1 is LNHDA, CDR2 SQIVND, per germline (reference sequence). The CDR3 is 14 amino acids. This CDR3 is CASRLYWGRSPLHF. The CDR3 DNA sequence: TGTGCCAGTAGGCTGTATTGGGGCAGGTCACCCCTCCACTTT.

This clone was seen once. The rearrangement links TRBV5-1 to TRBJ2-3; 8 nucleotides agree with TRBD1. This CDR3 is 14 amino acids long. Trimming cost V 0 bases and J 4 bases; bases outside gene matches: 1. CDR1 is SGHRS and CDR2 is YFSETQ in the germline V gene. Here the CDR3 reads CASSLETGADTQYF. The CDR3 nucleotides are TGCGCCAGCAGCTTGGAGACAGGGGCAGATACGCAGTATTTT.

This clone was seen just once. V usage is TRBV16 and J usage is TRBJ1-2, with 9 bases identical to TRBD1. Germline V lookup: CDR1 KGHSY, CDR2 FQNENV. The junction had 12 bases not matched to a gene; V was cut back by 4 bases and J by 3 bases. The CDR3 is 17 residues long. The CDR3 spells CASSRGGGQGFYYGYTF. The CDR3 DNA sequence: TGTGCCAGCAGCCGAGGGGGGGGACAGGGCTTCTACTATGGCTACACCTTC.